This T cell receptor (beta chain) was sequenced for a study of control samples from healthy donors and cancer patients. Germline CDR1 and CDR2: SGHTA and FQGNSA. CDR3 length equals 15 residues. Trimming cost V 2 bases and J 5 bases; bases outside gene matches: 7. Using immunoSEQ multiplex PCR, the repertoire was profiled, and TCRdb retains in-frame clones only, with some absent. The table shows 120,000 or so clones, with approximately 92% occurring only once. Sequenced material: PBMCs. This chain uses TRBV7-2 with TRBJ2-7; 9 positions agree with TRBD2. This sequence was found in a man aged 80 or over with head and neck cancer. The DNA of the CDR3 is TGTGCCAGCAGCTTACCGGGACTAGCATCCCACGAGCAGTACTTC. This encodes CASSLPGLASHEQYF.